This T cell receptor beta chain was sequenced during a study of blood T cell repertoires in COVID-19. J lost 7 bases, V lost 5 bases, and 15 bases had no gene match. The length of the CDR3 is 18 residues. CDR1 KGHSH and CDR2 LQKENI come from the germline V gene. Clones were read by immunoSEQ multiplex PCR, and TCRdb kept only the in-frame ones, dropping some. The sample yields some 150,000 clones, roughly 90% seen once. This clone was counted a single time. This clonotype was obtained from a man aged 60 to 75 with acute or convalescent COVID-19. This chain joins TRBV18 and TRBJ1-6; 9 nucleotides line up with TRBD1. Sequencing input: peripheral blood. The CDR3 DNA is TGTGCCAGCTCAACCCTCGATCTTAGGACAGGGGACAATTCACCCCTCCACTTT. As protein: CASSTLDLRTGDNSPLHF.